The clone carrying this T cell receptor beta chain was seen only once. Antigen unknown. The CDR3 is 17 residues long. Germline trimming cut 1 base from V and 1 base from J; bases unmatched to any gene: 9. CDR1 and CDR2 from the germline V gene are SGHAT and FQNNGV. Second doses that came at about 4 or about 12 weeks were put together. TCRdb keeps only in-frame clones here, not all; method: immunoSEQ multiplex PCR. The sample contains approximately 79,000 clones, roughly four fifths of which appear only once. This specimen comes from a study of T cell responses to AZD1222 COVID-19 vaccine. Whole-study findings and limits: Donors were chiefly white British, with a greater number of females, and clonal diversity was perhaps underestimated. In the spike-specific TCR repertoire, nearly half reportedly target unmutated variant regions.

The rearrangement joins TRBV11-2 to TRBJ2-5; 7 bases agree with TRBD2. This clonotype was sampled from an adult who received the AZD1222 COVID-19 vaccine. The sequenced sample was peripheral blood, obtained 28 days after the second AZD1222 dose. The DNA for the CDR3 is TGTGCCAGCAGCTTAGCCTCAGTCCGGGAGGCCCAAGAGACCCAGTACTTC. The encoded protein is CASSLASVREAQETQYF.